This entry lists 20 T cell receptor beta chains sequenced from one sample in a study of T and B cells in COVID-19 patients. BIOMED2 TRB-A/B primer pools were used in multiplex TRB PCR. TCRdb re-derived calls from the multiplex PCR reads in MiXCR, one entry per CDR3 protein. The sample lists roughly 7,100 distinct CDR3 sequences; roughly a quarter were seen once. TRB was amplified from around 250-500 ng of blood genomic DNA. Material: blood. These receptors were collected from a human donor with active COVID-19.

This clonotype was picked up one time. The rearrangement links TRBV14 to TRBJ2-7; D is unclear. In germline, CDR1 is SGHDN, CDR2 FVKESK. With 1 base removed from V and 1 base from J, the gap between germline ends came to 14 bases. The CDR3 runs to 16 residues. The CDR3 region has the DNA TGTGCCAGCAGCCAAGTTCCATTCAGCCGGTCCTACGAGCAGTACTTC. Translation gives CASSQVPFSRSYEQYF.

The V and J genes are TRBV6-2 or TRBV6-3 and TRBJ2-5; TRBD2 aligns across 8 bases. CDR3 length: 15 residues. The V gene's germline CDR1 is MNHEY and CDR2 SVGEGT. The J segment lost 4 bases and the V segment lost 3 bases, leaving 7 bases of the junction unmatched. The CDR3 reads CASSYSQAGAETQYF. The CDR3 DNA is TGTGCCAGCAGTTATTCTCAAGCGGGAGCAGAGACCCAGTACTTC.

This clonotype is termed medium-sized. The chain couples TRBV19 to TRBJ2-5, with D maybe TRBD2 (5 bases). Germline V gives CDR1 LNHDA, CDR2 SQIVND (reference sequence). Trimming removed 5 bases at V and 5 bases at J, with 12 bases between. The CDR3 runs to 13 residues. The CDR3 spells CASSLPGLETQYF. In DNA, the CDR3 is TGTGCCAGTAGTCTCCCGGGGTTGGAGACCCAGTACTTC. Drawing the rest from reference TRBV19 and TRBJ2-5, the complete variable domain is DGGITQSPKYLFRKEGQNVTLSCEQNLNHDAMYWYRQDPGQGLRLIYYSQIVNDFQKGDIAEGYSVSREKKESFPLTVTSAQKNPTAFYLCASSLPGLETQYFGPGTRLLVL.

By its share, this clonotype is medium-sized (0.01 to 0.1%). CDR3 amino acids: CASSYRPGSHSYNEQFF. CDR3 nucleotide sequence: TGTGCCAGCAGTTACCGGCCGGGGTCGCACTCCTACAATGAGCAGTTCTTC. The rearrangement uses TRBV6-5 and TRBJ2-1, with a possible D match to TRBD2 (5 bases). The CDR3 covers 17 residues. Deletions cut 2 bases from V and 0 bases from J, with 14 bases between. From germline, CDR1 is MNHEY and CDR2 SVGAGI.

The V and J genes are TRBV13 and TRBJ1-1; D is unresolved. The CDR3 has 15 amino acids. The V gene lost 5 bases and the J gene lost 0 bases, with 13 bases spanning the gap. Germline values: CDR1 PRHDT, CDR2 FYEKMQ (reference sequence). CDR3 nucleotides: TGTGCCAGCAGCCCCATTCTGTTATTGAACACTGAAGCTTTCTTT. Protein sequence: CASSPILLLNTEAFF.

The CDR3: CASSIGSLRTGGPREAFF. In DNA, the CDR3 is TGTGCCAGTAGTATTGGGTCGTTAAGGACAGGGGGCCCTCGTGAAGCTTTCTTT. The chain is built from TRBV19 and TRBJ1-1, with 11 bases aligning to TRBD1. The CDR3 extends over 18 amino acids. Germline V gene data show CDR1 as LNHDA and CDR2 as SQIVND (reference sequence). With 3 bases clipped from V and 7 bases from J, the junction kept 16 bases outside the gene matches.

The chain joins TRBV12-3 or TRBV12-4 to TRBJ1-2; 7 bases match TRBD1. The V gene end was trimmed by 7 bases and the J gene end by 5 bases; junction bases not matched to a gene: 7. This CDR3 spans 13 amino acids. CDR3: CASTPDRVYGYTF. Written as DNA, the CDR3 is TGTGCCAGCACCCCTGACAGGGTTTATGGCTACACCTTC.

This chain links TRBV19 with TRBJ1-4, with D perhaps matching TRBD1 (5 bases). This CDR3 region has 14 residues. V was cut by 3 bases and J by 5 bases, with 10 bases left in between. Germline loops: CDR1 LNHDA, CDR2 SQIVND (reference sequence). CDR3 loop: CASSMTAKNEKLFF. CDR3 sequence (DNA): TGTGCCAGTAGTATGACAGCCAAGAATGAAAAACTGTTTTTT.

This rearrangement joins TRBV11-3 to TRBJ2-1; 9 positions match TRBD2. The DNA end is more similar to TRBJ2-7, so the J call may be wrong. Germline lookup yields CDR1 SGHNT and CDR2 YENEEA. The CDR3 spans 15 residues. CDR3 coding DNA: TGTGCCAGCAGCTTAGGGGCTAGCGGGATTGACGAGCAGTACTTC. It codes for CASSLGASGIDEQYF.

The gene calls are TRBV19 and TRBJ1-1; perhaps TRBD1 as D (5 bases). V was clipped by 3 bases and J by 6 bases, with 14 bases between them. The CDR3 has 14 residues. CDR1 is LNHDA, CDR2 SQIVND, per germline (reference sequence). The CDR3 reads CASSITGVGAEAFF. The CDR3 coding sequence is TGTGCCAGTAGTATTACGGGGGTCGGCGCTGAAGCTTTCTTT.

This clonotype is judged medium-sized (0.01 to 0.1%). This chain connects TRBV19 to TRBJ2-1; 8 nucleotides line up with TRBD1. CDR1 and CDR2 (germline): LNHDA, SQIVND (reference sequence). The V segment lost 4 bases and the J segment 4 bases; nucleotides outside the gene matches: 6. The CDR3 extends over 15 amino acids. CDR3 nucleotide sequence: TGTGCCAGTAGTAGGCCAGGGGGCTCTTACAATGAGCAGTTCTTC. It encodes CASSRPGGSYNEQFF.

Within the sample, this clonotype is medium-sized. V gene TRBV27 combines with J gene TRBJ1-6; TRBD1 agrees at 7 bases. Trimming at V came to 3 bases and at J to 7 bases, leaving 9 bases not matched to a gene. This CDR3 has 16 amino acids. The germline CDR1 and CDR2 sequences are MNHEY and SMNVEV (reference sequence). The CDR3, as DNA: TGTGCCAGCAGTTTGATTGGGACAGCTCCGAATTCACCCCTCCACTTT. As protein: CASSLIGTAPNSPLHF.

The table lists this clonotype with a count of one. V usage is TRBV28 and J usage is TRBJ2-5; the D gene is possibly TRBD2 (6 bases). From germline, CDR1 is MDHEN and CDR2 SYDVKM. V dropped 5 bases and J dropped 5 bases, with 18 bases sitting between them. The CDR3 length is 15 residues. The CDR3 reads CASSPFMRAGETQYF. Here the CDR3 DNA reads TGTGCCAGCAGTCCCTTTATGAGGGCGGGGGAGACCCAGTACTTC.

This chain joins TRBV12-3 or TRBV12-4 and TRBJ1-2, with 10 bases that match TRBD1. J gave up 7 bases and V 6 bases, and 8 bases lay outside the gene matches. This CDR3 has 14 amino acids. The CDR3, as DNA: TGTGCCAGCAGGGAGACAGGGGGCTCATTTGGCTACACCTTC. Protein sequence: CASRETGGSFGYTF.

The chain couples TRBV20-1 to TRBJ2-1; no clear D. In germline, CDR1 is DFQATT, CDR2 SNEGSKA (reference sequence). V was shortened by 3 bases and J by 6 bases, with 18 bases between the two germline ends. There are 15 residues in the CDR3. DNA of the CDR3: TGCAGTGCTAGCTCCCATAGGCTGGTCCTCAATGAGCAGTTCTTC. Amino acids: CSASSHRLVLNEQFF.

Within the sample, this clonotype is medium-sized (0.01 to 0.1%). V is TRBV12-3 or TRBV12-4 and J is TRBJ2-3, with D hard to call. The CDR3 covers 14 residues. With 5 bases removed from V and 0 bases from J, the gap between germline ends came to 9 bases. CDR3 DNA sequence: TGTGCCAGCAGTCCTCGGTTTAGCACAGATACGCAGTATTTT. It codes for CASSPRFSTDTQYF.

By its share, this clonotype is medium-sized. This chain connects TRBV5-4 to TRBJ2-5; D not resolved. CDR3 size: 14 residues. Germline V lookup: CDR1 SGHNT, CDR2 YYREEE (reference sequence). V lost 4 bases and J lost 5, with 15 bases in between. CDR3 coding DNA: TGTGCCAGCAGCGCCGATGCGGCAAGGGAGACCCAGTACTTC. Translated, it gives CASSADAARETQYF.

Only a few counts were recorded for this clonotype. The CDR3 loop reads CASSYQAGGAYNEQFF. The CDR3 bases are TGTGCCAGCAGTTACCAAGCGGGAGGGGCCTACAATGAGCAGTTCTTC. The rearrangement joins TRBV6-2 or TRBV6-3 to TRBJ2-1, with 10 bases fitting TRBD2. Looked up from germline, CDR1 is MNHEY and CDR2 is SVGEGT. This CDR3 comprises 16 residues. J lost 2 bases, V lost 2 bases, and 3 bases had no gene match.

CDR3 nucleotides: TGCAGCGGAGGACAGGGCTCCTACAATGAGCAGTTCTTC. Its protein is CSGGQGSYNEQFF. V and J are TRBV29-1 and TRBJ2-1; 8 bases map to TRBD1. CDR1 and CDR2 from the germline V gene are SQVTM and ANQGSEA. The CDR3 runs to 13 residues. Losses at the gene ends were 7 bases for V and 0 bases for J; bases not matched to a gene: 2.

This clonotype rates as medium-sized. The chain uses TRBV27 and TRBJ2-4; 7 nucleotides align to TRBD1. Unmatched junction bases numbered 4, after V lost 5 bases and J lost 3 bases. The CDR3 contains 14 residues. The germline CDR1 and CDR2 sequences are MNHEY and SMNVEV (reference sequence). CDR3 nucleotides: TGTGCCAGCAGTCGCACAGGGGACAAAAACATTCAGTACTTC. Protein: CASSRTGDKNIQYF.